These T cell receptor beta chains were read from a single sample in a study of blood T cell repertoires in COVID-19. Using immunoSEQ multiplex PCR, the repertoire was profiled, and TCRdb retains in-frame clones only, with some absent. The table includes 43,000 or so clones, over 75% detected once. Material for sequencing was peripheral blood. All receptors derive from a woman aged 55-70 years with acute or convalescent COVID-19. Each CDR3 is given with its conserved first and last residue. Where a row states a size, it is once, few, many or the class of an expanded clone; other rows omit it.

size,J,V,CDR3
.,TRBJ2-3,TRBV20-1,CSASGGLAGGTDTQYF
.,TRBJ1-5,TRBV19,CASTWASNQPQHF
.,TRBJ2-5,TRBV11-1,CASSFHRQETQYF
once,TRBJ2-3,TRBV27,CASSLSPRGDTQYF
.,TRBJ1-4,TRBV3-1/TRBV3-2,CASSQGDRGFTNEKLFF
.,TRBJ2-1,TRBV5-1,CASRTENLGPYNEQFF
.,TRBJ2-1,TRBV4-1,CASSHRRGALGGDEQFF
.,TRBJ2-7,TRBV29-1,CSATDSRSSYEQYF
.,TRBJ1-3,TRBV4-1,CASSQVRGNTIYF
.,TRBJ1-2,TRBV6-5,CASSEDRDLGYTF
.,TRBJ1-2,TRBV14,CASSHRPGNYGYTF
once,TRBJ1-1,TRBV29-1,CSVGTGNTEAFF
few,TRBJ1-1,TRBV7-8,CASSLGTRTEAFF
.,TRBJ1-1,TRBV19,CASSVTGGVITEAFF
.,TRBJ2-2,TRBV10-1,CASSGSGTGELFF
.,TRBJ1-2,TRBV6-2/TRBV6-3,CASSLHTGFGNNYGYTF
.,TRBJ1-6,TRBV2,CASSIPVRGLDSPLHF
.,TRBJ1-3,TRBV19,CASNPQGGNTIYF
once,TRBJ2-1,TRBV30,CAWSAGGLAGGPIF
few,TRBJ1-6,TRBV27,CASSARWDRGVNNSPLHF
.,TRBJ1-2,TRBV18,CASSEGTGGNGYTF
.,TRBJ2-2,TRBV2,CASSVASNTGELFF
.,TRBJ2-1,TRBV5-1,CASSGPLANEQFF
.,TRBJ1-2,TRBV30,CAWSFGQGMDGYTF
.,TRBJ1-2,TRBV19,CASSAHDIGDNFNYGYTF
few,TRBJ2-7,TRBV4-2,CASSQERHSTYEQYF
.,TRBJ2-7,TRBV27,CASAAGSSRGQYF
once,TRBJ1-2,TRBV4-2,CASSHQPGQGDYGYTF
.,TRBJ2-4,TRBV7-9,CASSRLAGARNIQYF
.,TRBJ1-1,TRBV12-3/TRBV12-4,CASSLTSEAFF
.,TRBJ1-5,TRBV19,CASSIGTGLQPQHF
few,TRBJ1-5,TRBV27,CASSLYPNRYSNQPQHF
.,TRBJ2-6,TRBV21-1,CASSKEFTGQGKSGANVLTF
.,TRBJ2-7,TRBV7-9,CASSERNRGRDEQYF
.,TRBJ1-1,TRBV4-3,CASSQVRQGEAFF
.,TRBJ2-7,TRBV27,CASRERYEQYF
.,TRBJ1-1,TRBV5-6,CASSSAGDREEAGRKAFF
.,TRBJ2-1,TRBV2,CASNTDLNEQFF
.,TRBJ2-7,TRBV5-6,CASSLRTGSGEQYF
.,TRBJ2-3,TRBV29-1,CSVERGSTDTQYF
.,TRBJ2-4,TRBV2,CASSESTGGGKGAKNIQYF